Below are 29 T cell receptor beta chains sequenced from a single sample in a study of T cell repertoires in cytomegalovirus infection. TCRdb independently ran MiXCR on the reads; one entry per CDR3 protein. The sample has 310,000 or so distinct CDR3 sequences, around 25% seen once. These receptors have no known antigen. Here the sequenced sample was cultured PBMCs, taken from culture after CMV antigen stimulation. The receptors originated from a human donor in good health (CMV status not recorded). Some clones in this sample may be carry-over from other donors' samples.

This clonotype was detected a few times. The chain recombines TRBV7-2 with TRBJ2-3, with 8 bases that match TRBD2. This CDR3 comprises 12 residues. From germline, CDR1 is SGHTA and CDR2 FQGNSA. Trimming at V came to 5 bases and at J to 14 bases, leaving 9 bases not matched to a gene. DNA for the CDR3: TGTGCCAGCAGCCCCGGGGGGGCGAGCCCGTATTTT. This encodes CASSPGGASPYF.

This chain connects TRBV28 to TRBJ2-1; 9 bases line up with TRBD1. The V segment lost 6 bases and the J segment 7 bases; nucleotides outside the gene matches: 10. Germline CDR1 and CDR2: MDHEN and SYDVKM. CDR3 length: 15 amino acids. The DNA of the CDR3 is TGTGCCAGCAGCCTACCGGGACAGGGAGGAAATGAGCAGTTCTTC. Residues: CASSLPGQGGNEQFF.

The chain is built from TRBV7-2 and TRBJ2-5; 11 bases are shared with TRBD2. The CDR3 covers 16 residues. Germline CDR1 and CDR2: SGHTA and FQGNSA. With 3 bases clipped from V and 5 bases from J, the junction kept 8 bases outside the gene matches. The CDR3 region is CASSFLLAGGGETQYF. The CDR3, as DNA: TGTGCCAGCAGCTTTCTCTTAGCGGGAGGGGGGGAGACCCAGTACTTC.

This clonotype has ten or more counts. The V and J genes are TRBV7-8 and TRBJ2-7, with D possibly being TRBD2 (6 bases). Per the germline V gene, CDR1 is SGHVS and CDR2 is FQNEAQ. This CDR3 region has 14 residues. Deletions cut 1 base from V and 3 bases from J, with 10 bases between. CDR3 nucleotides: TGTGCCAGCAGCTTAGTTCGGGGACTCTACGAGCAGTACGTC. Its protein product is CASSLVRGLYEQYV.

This clonotype was observed a handful of times. The chain has TRBV5-6 and TRBJ2-2; D perhaps matches TRBD2 (5 bases). This CDR3 is built from 18 residues. The ends were cut back, 4 bases at V and 5 bases at J, with 24 bases in the middle. Germline V gives CDR1 SGHDT, CDR2 YYEEEE. CDR3 DNA: TGTGCCAGCAGCCCGGCTTTCGACTATCATCTAGTTACCGGGGAGCTGTTTTTT. It is translated as CASSPAFDYHLVTGELFF.

This clonotype was counted a few times. The rearrangement links TRBV7-2 to TRBJ2-5, with 11 nucleotides matching TRBD2. The ends lost 2 bases at V and 7 bases at J; junction bases unmatched: 9. This CDR3 has 16 amino acids. Germline assignment: CDR1 SGHTA and CDR2 FQGNSA. The CDR3 DNA is TGTGCCAGCAGCTTAACCGGGACTAGCGGTCTGGGGACCCAGTACTTC. Translating gives CASSLTGTSGLGTQYF.

With regard to this clonotype: A junction end diverges from the germline sequence, so it may reflect a read error. V is TRBV5-3 and J is TRBJ2-1; D tentatively fits TRBD1 or TRBD2 (5 bases each). TRBV5-3 is labeled an ORF, and its function is uncertain. The length of the CDR3 is 15 residues. This CDR3 is CASSSGWTQGNEQFF. The CDR3, as DNA: TGTGCCAGCAGCTCCGGTTGGACTCAGGGAAATGAGCAGTTCTTC.

This clonotype has a count of ten or more. The rearrangement links TRBV12-3 or TRBV12-4 to TRBJ2-4, with no clear D. Trimming took off 3 bases at V and 0 bases at J, with 9 bases between the two ends. CDR3 size: 15 residues. DNA for the CDR3: TGTGCCAGCAGTTTCGGCGATGTAGCCAAAAACATTCAGTACTTC. Amino acids: CASSFGDVAKNIQYF.

The chain employs TRBV20-1 and TRBJ1-6; D call uncertain. The CDR3 has 17 residues. CDR1 is DFQATT, CDR2 SNEGSKA, per germline (reference sequence). V gave up 0 bases and J gave up 5 bases, with 17 bases separating them. The CDR3 here is CSARDPRVGRDNSPLHF. The CDR3 nucleotides read TGCAGTGCTAGAGATCCCCGGGTAGGGAGGGATAATTCACCCCTCCACTTT.

A word on this clonotype: At one end the junction does not follow the germline gene, possibly because of a read error. This sequence joins TRBV18 and TRBJ2-1; no reliable D call. Germline V gene data show CDR1 as KGHSH and CDR2 as LQKENI. This CDR3 comprises 16 residues. The CDR3 DNA is TGTGCCAGATCACCAGGCAATATACTCGCCGGCAATGAGCAGGTCTTC. It yields the protein CARSPGNILAGNEQVF.

This clonotype was counted many times. The V gene is TRBV28, the J gene TRBJ2-7; tentatively, D is TRBD1 (6 bases). The germline V and J ends were trimmed by 5 bases and 9 bases, with 23 bases remaining between them. CDR1 is MDHEN and CDR2 is SYDVKM in the germline V gene. CDR3 length equals 15 residues. In DNA, the CDR3 is TGTGCCAGCAGTAATCATGACATGGCGACAGGCGGGCAGTACTTC. As protein: CASSNHDMATGGQYF.

This clonotype was counted a few times. CDR3 sequence: CATLRAGHTGELFF. The DNA for the CDR3 is TGTGCCACCCTAAGGGCAGGACACACCGGGGAGCTGTTTTTT. The chain recombines TRBV6-5 with TRBJ2-2; no firm D call. The CDR3 sequence is 14 residues long. Trimming pared 10 bases from V and 3 bases from J, leaving 15 bases between. The germline V gene has CDR1 MNHEY and CDR2 SVGAGI.

This clonotype appeared many times. The CDR3 protein is CASSKTGAGLAGLAKNIQYF. CDR3 bases: TGTGCCAGCAGCAAGACAGGGGCAGGACTAGCGGGGTTAGCCAAAAACATTCAGTACTTC. This chain uses TRBV7-2 with TRBJ2-4; TRBD2 agrees at 12 bases. Germline CDR1 SGHTA, CDR2 FQGNSA. V lost 5 bases, J lost 0 bases, and 14 bases stayed unmatched. CDR3 size: 20 residues.

There are a few counts of this clonotype. J is TRBJ1-4 and V is TRBV2, with D possibly matching TRBD1 (6 bases). The CDR3 totals 15 residues. Germline CDR1 SNHLY, CDR2 FYNNEI. V was pared by 2 bases and J by 8 bases, with 15 bases between. The CDR3 DNA follows: TGTGCCAGCAGTGAAACGGGGGCCAAGGGGGAAAAACTGTTTTTT. Translation gives CASSETGAKGEKLFF.

This chain joins TRBV14 and TRBJ1-1; D is uncertain. Germline values: CDR1 SGHDN, CDR2 FVKESK. This CDR3 spans 13 amino acids. Trimming took off 6 bases at V and 8 bases at J, with 16 bases between the two ends. In DNA, the CDR3 is TGTGCCAGCAGGAGGCAGTCATTCCAGGAAGCTTTCTTT. Its protein product is CASRRQSFQEAFF.

The chain uses TRBV28 and TRBJ2-7; 11 positions agree with TRBD2. The CDR3 is 16 amino acids. CDR1 is MDHEN and CDR2 is SYDVKM in the germline V gene. With 6 bases clipped from V and 2 bases from J, the junction kept 9 bases outside the gene matches. CDR3: CASSQLAGARTYEQYF. The CDR3 DNA reads as TGTGCCAGCAGCCAACTAGCGGGAGCGAGGACCTACGAGCAGTACTTC.

J is TRBJ2-5 and V is TRBV24-1, with D unresolved. There are 16 residues in the CDR3. Germline V gives CDR1 KGHDR, CDR2 SFDVKD. V gave up 4 bases and J gave up 1 base, with 15 bases separating them. The DNA of the CDR3 is TGTGCCACCAGTGACGCCTACTTTGACCCCCAAGAGACCCAGTACTTC. It specifies CATSDAYFDPQETQYF.

On this clonotype itself: This may stem from a read error, because a much larger clone lies one nucleotide away. This sequence joins TRBV7-2 and TRBJ2-1; TRBD2 might be the D (6 bases). This CDR3 comprises 14 residues. V lost 7 bases, J lost 9 bases, and 19 bases lay in between. Germline CDR1 SGHTA, CDR2 FQGNSA. CDR3 region: CASTKREEGREQFF. CDR3 nucleotide sequence: TGTGCCAGCACCAAGAGGGAGGAAGGGCGTGAGCAGTTCTTC.

The gene calls are TRBV7-2 and TRBJ1-5, with TRBD1 matching over 7 bases. The CDR3 is 17 residues long. The trim removed 1 base at V and 0 bases at J, leaving 6 bases unmatched. Germline lookup yields CDR1 SGHTA and CDR2 FQGNSA. CDR3 sequence: CASSLGQGPYSNQPQHF. In DNA, the CDR3 is TGTGCCAGCAGCTTAGGACAGGGTCCCTATAGCAATCAGCCCCAGCATTTT.

The CDR3 region is CASRNRGALSGANVLTF. In nucleotides, the CDR3 is TGTGCCAGTAGAAACCGGGGCGCCCTCTCTGGGGCCAACGTCCTGACTTTC. The chain employs TRBV19 and TRBJ2-6, with D perhaps TRBD1 or TRBD2 (5 bases each). This CDR3 is built from 17 residues. With 6 bases removed from V and 0 bases from J, the gap between germline ends came to 15 bases. CDR1 LNHDA and CDR2 SQIVND come from the germline V gene (reference sequence).

The chain employs TRBV24-1 and TRBJ2-1; 10 nucleotides line up with TRBD2. Germline lookup yields CDR1 KGHDR and CDR2 SFDVKD. V shed 4 bases and J 6 bases; nucleotides not matched to a gene: 8. CDR3 size: 16 residues. CDR3 in DNA: TGTGCCACCAGTGACGTAAGCGGGAGGGCCGGCAATGAGCAGTTCTTC. As protein: CATSDVSGRAGNEQFF.

There are a few counts of this clonotype. DNA of the CDR3: TGTGCCAGCAGTTACTCGGGACTGGCCCAGGGGGAGCAGTTCTTC. Translation gives CASSYSGLAQGEQFF. V gene TRBV6-2 or TRBV6-3 combines with J gene TRBJ2-1; TRBD1 or TRBD2 may be the D gene (6 bases each). Germline values: CDR1 MNHEY, CDR2 SVGEGT. V was cut by 0 bases and J by 10 bases, with 16 bases left in between. This CDR3 region has 15 residues.

About this clonotype: A much larger clone lies one base from this, so it may be a read error. The chain carries TRBV3-1 and TRBJ1-1; a weak D match, TRBD1 (5 bases). Trimming took 3 bases from V and 5 from J, leaving 13 bases between them. The CDR3 consists of 14 residues. Per the germline V gene, CDR1 is LGHDT and CDR2 is YNNKEL (reference sequence). Here the CDR3 DNA reads TGTGCCAGCAGCCATGGGATGGGGGGGACTGAAGCTTTCTTT. This sequence encodes CASSHGMGGTEAFF.

This rearrangement joins TRBV6-5 to TRBJ2-5; D perhaps matches TRBD2 (7 bases). CDR1 and CDR2 (germline): MNHEY, SVGAGI. The V end was cut by 2 bases, the J end by 4 bases, with 14 bases between. This CDR3 is built from 15 residues. In DNA form, the CDR3 reads TGTGCCAGCAGTTACCGGGGGGCGCAAGGAGAGACCCAGTACTTC. It specifies CASSYRGAQGETQYF.

This clonotype has just a few counts. The rearrangement uses TRBV20-1 and TRBJ1-2; the D is unclear. CDR3 size: 12 residues. Germline V gene lookup returns CDR1 DFQATT and CDR2 SNEGSKA (reference sequence). V dropped 3 bases and J dropped 5 bases, with 10 bases sitting between them. The CDR3 region has the DNA TGCAGTGCTAGCCACACCATATATGGCTACACCTTC. Protein: CSASHTIYGYTF.

This clonotype was seen ten or more times. This chain links TRBV7-2 with TRBJ2-2; 8 nucleotides align to TRBD2. The CDR3 covers 14 residues. With 2 bases clipped from V and 6 bases from J, the junction kept 2 bases outside the gene matches. Germline-derived CDR1 and CDR2 are SGHTA and FQGNSA. As DNA, the CDR3 is TGTGCCAGCAGCTTATTAGCGGGACCCGGGGAGCTGTTTTTT. Translation gives CASSLLAGPGELFF.

This clonotype was recorded many times. V usage is TRBV7-2 and J usage is TRBJ2-1; D possibly corresponds to TRBD2 (5 bases). Germline values: CDR1 SGHTA, CDR2 FQGNSA. V dropped 6 bases and J dropped 0 bases, with 9 bases sitting between them. This CDR3 has 14 residues. CDR3 bases: TGTGCCAGCAGAAGCGGTAGCTCCTACAATGAGCAGTTCTTC. Translated, it gives CASRSGSSYNEQFF.

The genes are TRBV7-4 and TRBJ1-1, with D unresolved. V was trimmed by 5 bases and J by 0 bases, leaving 16 bases between them. The CDR3 is made up of 16 amino acids. Looked up from germline, CDR1 is SGHVT and CDR2 is SQSDAQ. The CDR3 DNA reads as TGTGCCAGCAGCCCCCCTGGAACAGATATGAACACTGAAGCTTTCTTT. Translation: CASSPPGTDMNTEAFF.

The sample holds a few counts of this clonotype. This rearrangement joins TRBV5-6 to TRBJ2-3, with D possibly being TRBD1 or TRBD2 (5 bases each). Per germline, CDR1 SGHDT and CDR2 YYEEEE. V was pared by 3 bases and J by 6 bases, with 5 bases between. The CDR3 loop spans 11 amino acids. For the CDR3, the DNA is TGTGCCAGCAGCTGGGGGGATACGCAGTATTTT. This codes for CASSWGDTQYF.